This TCR beta chain emerged from a study of shared clonotypes between healthy human individuals (TCRdb year 2020). Concerning the study at large: The cohort included three men and a couple of women between 18 and 49 years of age. For each donor, CD4 naive and CD4 memory were each run on three plates, CD8 naive on two plates, and CD8 memory on one plate. The study deeply sequenced blood TCR repertoires of five healthy adults to estimate repertoire size and the extent of clonotype sharing between individuals. Libraries were prepared and TCR repertoires were sequenced by different laboratories using diverse techniques, in order to increase sequencing depth and limit assay-specific biases. Per donor, leukapheresis produced somewhere between about 0.9 and 9.5 billion PBMCs. Points the paper makes about the study in general: Pairwise subsampling led to the expectation that sequencing depth would affect the degree of clonotype sharing among donors. Because the study included only a small number of donors, the genetic and exposure-history diversity represented was limited. Only blood was sampled, and tissue TCR repertoires likely differ from those in blood. Larger estimated clonotype richness was generally found for naive subsets than for memory subsets. Even with the large sequencing depth, rarefaction of the sorted-subset datasets indicated that sequencing was incomplete. Compared with non-shared clonotypes, clonotypes shared by all four sorted-subset donors had higher generation probabilities. When several donors were compared, the shared fraction of clonotypes was around 5% for naive CD4, around 4% for naive CD8, 2% to 2.5% for memory CD4, and roughly 0.4% for memory CD8.

CD8 naive samples were obtained by positive selection for CCR7 among CD45RO-negative cells, yielding a CD45RA+CCR7+ population from which TemRA cells were excluded. Healthy HIV-negative adults with no recently reported acute infections or vaccinations were included as donors. All donors were Caucasian adults living in Nashville, Tennessee, USA. Blood was obtained by leukapheresis, after which PBMCs were separated by Ficoll-Histopaque density gradient centrifugation and cryopreserved in liquid nitrogen vapor phase. Purity and quantity of every magnetically sorted T cell population were checked by analytical flow cytometry. Each sorted fraction had its genomic DNA isolated and then quantified by UV absorbance on a Nanodrop 2000c. Using the deep immunoSEQ assay, TCR CDR3 regions were amplified from genomic DNA by multiplex PCR. For each cell subset, the extracted genomic DNA was distributed evenly across all wells of several immunoSEQ 96-well plates, and each plate served as one replicate. For sorted subsets, approximately 0.2 ug of genomic DNA, equivalent to some 30,000 T cell genomes, went into each replicate PCR. Purified libraries were quantified with a Qubit 3.0 fluorometer, sized on a Bioanalyzer 2100, and re-quantified with the KAPA Library Quantification kit. Each immunoSEQ 96-well plate was sequenced on its own single-read 150-cycle Illumina NextSeq 550 flow cell. In the authors' own workflow: Because the immunoSEQ output held only junctional sequences and lacked quality scores, the filtering could not match the filtering applied to full-length reads. Sequences were annotated with PyIR, a Python wrapper for IgBLAST v1.9, using IMGT germline references to assign V/J genes and CDR3. Reads were filtered out if the reads had weak V/J assignments (E-value above 1e-6), no CDR3, stop codons, out-of-frame junctions, or ambiguous translated residues. V3J clonotypes were defined as sequences sharing an identical inferred V gene, J gene, and CDR3 amino acid sequence. Percentage overlap between repertoires was computed as shared unique clonotypes divided by the size of the smaller repertoire. Three approaches were used to assess repertoire richness: RTK rarefaction, the Chao1 estimator, and Recon v2.1 estimates of unobserved clonotypes. Generation probabilities for all TCRbeta clonotypes obtained by the gDNA method from a handful of donors were computed using OLGA. The table comes from immuneACCESS by way of TCRdb, which keeps in-frame sequences with V and J called. Part of the clones is missing from these tables; in studies checked, under half for an unresolved V gene and the rest for unknown reasons. That table gives V, J and clone size, and the DNA gave D and trimming. The sample table holds about 2 million clones, of which about 95% were seen once. The ten most abundant clones make up roughly 1.1% of the sample.

CDR1 is given as SGHKS and CDR2 as YYEKEE, both from the germline V gene (reference sequence). V drops 1 base and J drops 7 bases, leaving 14 bases in between. Counted from cysteine to phenylalanine, this CDR3 has 14 amino acids. The read is trimmed to its CDR3 DNA, 42 bases read in frame from base 1. This clone was observed once. Its antigen is still unknown. No base quality values were provided; no much bigger clone lies one nucleotide off. The chain employs TRBV5-5 and TRBJ1-1, with the identity of the D gene unclear. The clonotype originates from a man in his late teens or twenties in good health. Sequencing input: naive CD8+ T cells sorted from blood. The sample's cell subset or site label is to be understood as: CD45RA+CCR7+. The DNA sequence is TGTGCCAGCAGCTTGAGTATGGGGATTGGTGAAGCTTTCTTT. Translated, this gives CASSLSMGIGEAFF.